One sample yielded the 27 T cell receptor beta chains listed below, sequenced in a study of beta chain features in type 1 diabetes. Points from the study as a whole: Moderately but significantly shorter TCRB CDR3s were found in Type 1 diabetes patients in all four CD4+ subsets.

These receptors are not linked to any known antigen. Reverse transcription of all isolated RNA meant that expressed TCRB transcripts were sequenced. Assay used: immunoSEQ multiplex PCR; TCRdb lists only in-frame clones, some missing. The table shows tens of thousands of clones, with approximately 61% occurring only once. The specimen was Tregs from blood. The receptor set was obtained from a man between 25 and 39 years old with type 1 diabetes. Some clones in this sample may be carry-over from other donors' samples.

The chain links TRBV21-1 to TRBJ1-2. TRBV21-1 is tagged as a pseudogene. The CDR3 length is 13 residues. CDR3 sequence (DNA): TGTGCCAGCAGCAACAGACTTAACTATGGCTACACCTTC. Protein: CASSNRLNYGYTF.

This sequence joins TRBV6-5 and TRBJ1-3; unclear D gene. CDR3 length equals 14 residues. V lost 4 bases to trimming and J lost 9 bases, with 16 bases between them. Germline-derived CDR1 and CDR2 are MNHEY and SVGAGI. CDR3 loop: CASSSRQVSGTIYF. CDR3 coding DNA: TGTGCCAGCAGTTCGAGGCAGGTCAGCGGCACCATATATTTT.

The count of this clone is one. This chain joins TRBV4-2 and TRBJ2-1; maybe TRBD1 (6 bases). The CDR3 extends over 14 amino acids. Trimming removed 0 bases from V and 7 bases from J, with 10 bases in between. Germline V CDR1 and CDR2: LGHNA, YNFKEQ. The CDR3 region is CASSQEGGRNEQFF. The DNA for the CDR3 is TGTGCCAGCAGCCAAGAAGGGGGTCGTAATGAGCAGTTCTTC.

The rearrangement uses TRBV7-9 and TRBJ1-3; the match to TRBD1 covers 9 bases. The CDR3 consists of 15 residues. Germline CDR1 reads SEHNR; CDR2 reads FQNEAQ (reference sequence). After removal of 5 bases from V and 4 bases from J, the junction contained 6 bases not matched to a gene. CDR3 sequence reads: CASSPTGGAGNTIYF. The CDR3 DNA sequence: TGTGCCAGCAGCCCTACAGGGGGCGCCGGAAACACCATATATTTT.

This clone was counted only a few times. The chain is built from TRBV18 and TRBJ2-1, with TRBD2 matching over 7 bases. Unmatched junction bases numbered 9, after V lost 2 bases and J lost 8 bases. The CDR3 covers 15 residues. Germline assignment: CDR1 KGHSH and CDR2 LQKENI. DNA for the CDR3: TGTGCCAGCTCACCAAGCGGCGGGGGAAGCTATGAGCAGTTCTTC. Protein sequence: CASSPSGGGSYEQFF.

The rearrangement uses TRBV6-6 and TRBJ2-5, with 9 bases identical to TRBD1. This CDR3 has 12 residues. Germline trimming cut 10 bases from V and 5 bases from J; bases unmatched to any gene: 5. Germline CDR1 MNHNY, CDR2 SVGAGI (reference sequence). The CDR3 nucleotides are TGTGCCACTCACAGGGGGCCGGAGACCCAGTACTTC. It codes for CATHRGPETQYF.

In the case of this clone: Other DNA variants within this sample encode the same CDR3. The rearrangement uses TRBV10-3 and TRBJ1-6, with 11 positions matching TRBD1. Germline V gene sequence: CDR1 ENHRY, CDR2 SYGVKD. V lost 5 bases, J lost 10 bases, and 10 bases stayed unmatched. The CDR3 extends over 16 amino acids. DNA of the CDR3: TGTGCCATCAGTCGCCGGGACAGGGGGAAAAACTCACCCCTCCACTTT. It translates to CAISRRDRGKNSPLHF.

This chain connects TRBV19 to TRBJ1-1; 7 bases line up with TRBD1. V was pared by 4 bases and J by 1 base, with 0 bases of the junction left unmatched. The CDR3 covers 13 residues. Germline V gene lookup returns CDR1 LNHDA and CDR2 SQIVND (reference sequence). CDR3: CASSNRGNTEAFF. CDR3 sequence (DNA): TGTGCCAGTAGTAACAGGGGGAACACTGAAGCTTTCTTT.

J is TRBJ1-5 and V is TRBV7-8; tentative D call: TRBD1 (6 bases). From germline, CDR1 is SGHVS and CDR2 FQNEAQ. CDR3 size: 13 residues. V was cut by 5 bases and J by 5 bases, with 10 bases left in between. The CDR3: CASSPTGHQPQHF. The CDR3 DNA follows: TGTGCCAGCAGCCCGACAGGACATCAGCCCCAGCATTTT.

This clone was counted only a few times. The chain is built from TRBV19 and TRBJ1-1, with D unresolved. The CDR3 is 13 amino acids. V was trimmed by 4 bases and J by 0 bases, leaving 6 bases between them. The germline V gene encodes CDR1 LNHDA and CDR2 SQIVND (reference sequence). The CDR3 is CASSRQMNTEAFF. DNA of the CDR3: TGTGCCAGTAGTAGGCAGATGAACACTGAAGCTTTCTTT.

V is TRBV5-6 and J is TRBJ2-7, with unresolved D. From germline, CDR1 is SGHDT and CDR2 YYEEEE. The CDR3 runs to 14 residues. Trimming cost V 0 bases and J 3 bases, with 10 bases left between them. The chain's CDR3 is CASSLGTGYYEQYF. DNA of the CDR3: TGTGCCAGCAGCTTGGGAACTGGTTACTACGAGCAGTACTTC.

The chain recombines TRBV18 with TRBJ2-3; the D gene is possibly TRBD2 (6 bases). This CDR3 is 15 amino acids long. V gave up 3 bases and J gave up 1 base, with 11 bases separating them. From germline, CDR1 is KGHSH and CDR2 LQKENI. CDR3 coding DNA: TGTGCCAGCTCACCGTTCGGGACTGGCACAGATACGCAGTATTTT. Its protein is CASSPFGTGTDTQYF.

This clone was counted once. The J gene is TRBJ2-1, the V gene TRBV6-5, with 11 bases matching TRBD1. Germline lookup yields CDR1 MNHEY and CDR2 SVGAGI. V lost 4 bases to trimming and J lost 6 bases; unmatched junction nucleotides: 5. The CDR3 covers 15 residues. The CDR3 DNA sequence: TGTGCCAGCAGTTTTATCGGGACAGGGGGCAATGAGCAGTTCTTC. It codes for CASSFIGTGGNEQFF.

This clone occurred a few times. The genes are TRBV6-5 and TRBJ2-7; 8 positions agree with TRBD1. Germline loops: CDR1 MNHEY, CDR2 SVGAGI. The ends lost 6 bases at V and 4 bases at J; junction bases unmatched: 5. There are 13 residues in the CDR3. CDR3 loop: CASSGTGGYEQYF. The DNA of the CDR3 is TGTGCCAGCAGCGGTACAGGGGGTTACGAGCAGTACTTC.

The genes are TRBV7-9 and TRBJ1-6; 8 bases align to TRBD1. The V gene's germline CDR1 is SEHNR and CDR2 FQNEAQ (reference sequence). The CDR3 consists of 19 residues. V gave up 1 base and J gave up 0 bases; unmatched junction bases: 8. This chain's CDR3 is CASSLVPAGGSSYNSPLHF. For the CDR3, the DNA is TGTGCCAGCAGCTTAGTCCCAGCAGGGGGCAGCTCCTATAATTCACCCCTCCACTTT.

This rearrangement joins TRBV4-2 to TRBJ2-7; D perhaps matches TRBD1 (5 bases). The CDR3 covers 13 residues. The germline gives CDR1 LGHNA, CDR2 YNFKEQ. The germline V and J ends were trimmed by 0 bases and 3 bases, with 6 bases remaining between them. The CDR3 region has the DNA TGTGCCAGCAGCCAAGAACAGGACTACGAGCAGTACTTC. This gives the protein CASSQEQDYEQYF.

CDR3 nucleotides: TGTGCCAGCAAGACAGGGGGTGAGAATGAGCAGTTCTTC. Translation: CASKTGGENEQFF. The rearrangement joins TRBV7-2 to TRBJ2-1; 9 bases align to TRBD1. Germline V gene data show CDR1 as SGHTA and CDR2 as FQGNSA. CDR3 length: 13 residues. Unmatched junction bases numbered 5, after V lost 7 bases and J lost 7 bases.

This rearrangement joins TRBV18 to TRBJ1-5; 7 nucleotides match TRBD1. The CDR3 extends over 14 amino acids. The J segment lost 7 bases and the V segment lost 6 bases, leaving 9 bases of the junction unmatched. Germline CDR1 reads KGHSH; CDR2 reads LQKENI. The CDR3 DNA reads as TGTGCCAGCTCGGAAGGGGGCAGGAAACAGCCCCAGCATTTT. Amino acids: CASSEGGRKQPQHF.

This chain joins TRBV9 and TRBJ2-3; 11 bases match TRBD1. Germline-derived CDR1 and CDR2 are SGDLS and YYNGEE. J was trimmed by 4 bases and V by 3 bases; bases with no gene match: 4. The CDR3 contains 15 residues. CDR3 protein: CASSGLGQGADTQYF. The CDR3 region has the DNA TGTGCCAGCAGCGGCCTGGGACAGGGGGCAGATACGCAGTATTTT.

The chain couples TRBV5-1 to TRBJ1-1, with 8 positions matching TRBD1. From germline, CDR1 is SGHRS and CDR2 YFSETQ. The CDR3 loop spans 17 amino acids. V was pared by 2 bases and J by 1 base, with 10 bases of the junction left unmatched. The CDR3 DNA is TGCGCCAGCAGCTTTCCGGGACAGGATCCATCGAACACTGAAGCTTTCTTT. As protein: CASSFPGQDPSNTEAFF.

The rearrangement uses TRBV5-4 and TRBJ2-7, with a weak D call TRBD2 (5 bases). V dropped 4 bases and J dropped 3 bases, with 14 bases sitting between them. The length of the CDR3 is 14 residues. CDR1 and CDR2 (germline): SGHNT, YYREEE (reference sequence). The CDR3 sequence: CASSLFGEFYEQYF. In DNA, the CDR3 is TGTGCCAGCAGCCTCTTCGGGGAGTTCTACGAGCAGTACTTC.

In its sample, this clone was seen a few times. CDR3 protein: CAWSRQGDQPQHF. The CDR3 DNA sequence: TGTGCCTGGAGTCGTCAGGGGGATCAGCCCCAGCATTTT. V usage is TRBV30 and J usage is TRBJ1-5; 7 bases align to TRBD1. This CDR3 has 13 residues. Germline V gene data show CDR1 as GTSNPN and CDR2 as SVGIG (reference sequence). The V segment lost 2 bases and the J segment 5 bases; nucleotides outside the gene matches: 3. The entire variable domain, with the rest obtained from reference TRBV30 and TRBJ1-5, is as follows: SQTIHQWPATLVQPVGSPLSLECTVEGTSNPNLYWYRQAAGRGLQLLFYSVGIGQISSEVPQNLSASRPQDRQFILSSKKLLLSDSGFYLCAWSRQGDQPQHFGDGTRLSIL.

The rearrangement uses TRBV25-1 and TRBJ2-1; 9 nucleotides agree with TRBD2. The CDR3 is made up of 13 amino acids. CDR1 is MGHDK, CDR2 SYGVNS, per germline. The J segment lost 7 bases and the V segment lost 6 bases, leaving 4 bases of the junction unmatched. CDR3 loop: CASRDSGGNEQFF. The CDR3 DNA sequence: TGTGCCAGCAGGGATAGCGGGGGAAATGAGCAGTTCTTC.

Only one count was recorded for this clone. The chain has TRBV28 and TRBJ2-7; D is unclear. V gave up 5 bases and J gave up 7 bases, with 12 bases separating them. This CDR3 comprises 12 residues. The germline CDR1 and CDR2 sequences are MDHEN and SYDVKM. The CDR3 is CASSPPWREQYF. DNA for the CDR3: TGTGCCAGCAGTCCCCCCTGGCGGGAGCAGTACTTC.

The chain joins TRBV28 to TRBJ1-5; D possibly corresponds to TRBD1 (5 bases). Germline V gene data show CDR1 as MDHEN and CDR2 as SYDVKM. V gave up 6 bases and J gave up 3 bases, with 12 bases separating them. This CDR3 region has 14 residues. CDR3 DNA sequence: TGTGCCAGCAGGGGGCAGGGCGTCAATCAGCCCCAGCATTTT. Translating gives CASRGQGVNQPQHF.

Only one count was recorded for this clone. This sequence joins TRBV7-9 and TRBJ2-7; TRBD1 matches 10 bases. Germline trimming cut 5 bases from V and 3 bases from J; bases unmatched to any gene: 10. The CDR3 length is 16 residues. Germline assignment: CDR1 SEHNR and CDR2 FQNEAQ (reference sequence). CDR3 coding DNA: TGTGCCAGCAGCCAACCTGTCGGGACAGGGGACTACGAGCAGTACTTC. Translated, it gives CASSQPVGTGDYEQYF.

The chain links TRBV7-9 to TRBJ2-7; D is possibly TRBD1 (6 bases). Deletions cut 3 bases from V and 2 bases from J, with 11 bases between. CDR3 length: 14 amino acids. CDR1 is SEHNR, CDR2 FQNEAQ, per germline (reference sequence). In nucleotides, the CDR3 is TGTGCCAGCAGCTTTCAGGGGACCCCCTACGAGCAGTACTTC. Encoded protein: CASSFQGTPYEQYF.